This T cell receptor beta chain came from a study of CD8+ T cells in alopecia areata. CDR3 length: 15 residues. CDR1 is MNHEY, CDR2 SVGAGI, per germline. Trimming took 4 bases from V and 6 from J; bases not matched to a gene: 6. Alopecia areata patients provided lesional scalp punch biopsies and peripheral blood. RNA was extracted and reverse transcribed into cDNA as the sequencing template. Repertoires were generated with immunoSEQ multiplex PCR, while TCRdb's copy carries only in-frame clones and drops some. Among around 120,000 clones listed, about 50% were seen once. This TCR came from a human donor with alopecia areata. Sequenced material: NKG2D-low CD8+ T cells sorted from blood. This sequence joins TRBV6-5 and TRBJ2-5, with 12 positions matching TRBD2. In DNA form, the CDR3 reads TGTGCCAGCAGTTCCAGGACTAGCGGGATCCAGACCCAGTACTTC. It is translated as CASSSRTSGIQTQYF.